The 31 T cell receptor beta chains presented below share a single source sample, sequenced in a study of T cell clonality in common variable immunodeficiency (dated by TCRdb to between 2014 and 2017). Libraries were built with the immunoSEQ multiplex PCR assay. The table was pulled from immuneACCESS by TCRdb, which kept in-frame rearrangements only. Such tables lose some clones; where checked, under half of the loss comes from unresolved V genes, and the rest has no known cause. Here the sample lists 40,000 to 45,000 clones, none seen once only. More than 1.2% of the sample is taken by the ten largest. Material: peripheral blood mononuclear cells. The receptor source for this set is a person aged 18 to 75 in good health.

As concerns this clone: The read finishes 3 residues shy of the CDR3 end, and the germline J gene is used to complete it. The chain combines TRBV7-9 with TRBJ2-3; the match to TRBD1 covers 7 bases. CDR3 length: 14 amino acids. Germline V CDR1 and CDR2: SEHNR, FQNEAQ (reference sequence). The CDR3 reads CASSATGAGSPQYF. CDR3 DNA, as far as it was read: TGTGCCAGCAGCGCTACAGGGGCAGGGTCGCCG. Using reference TRBV7-9 and TRBJ2-3 for the parts outside the CDR3, the full variable domain is DTGVSQNPRHKITKRGQNVTFRCDPISEHNRLYWYRQTLGQGPEFLTYFQNEAQLEKSRLLSDRFSAERPKGSFSTLEIQRTEQGDSAMYLCASSATGAGSPQYFGPGTRLTVL.

This clone was seen many times. The read is 3 residues too short to cover the CDR3 end, so that end is filled in from the germline J gene. The chain links TRBV6-4 to TRBJ2-1; TRBD2 is a possible D gene (5 bases). The CDR3 has 15 amino acids. Trimming stripped 3 bases from V and 3 bases from J, with 12 bases between. Looked up from germline, CDR1 is MRHNA and CDR2 is SNTAGT. Partial CDR3 DNA: TGTGCCAGCAGTGAGGTAGCGTCAATCTACAATGAG. Protein sequence: CASSEVASIYNE. In full, the CDR3 reads CASSEVASIYNEQFF.

This clone was observed at least ten times. The read gets to within 3 residues of the CDR3 end, and the germline J gene fills in the rest. V and J are TRBV10-3 and TRBJ1-2; D remains unclear. CDR3 length equals 14 residues. CDR1 ENHRY and CDR2 SYGVKD come from the germline V gene. Trimming shortened V by 2 bases and J by 2 bases, and 9 bases separated the two germline ends. CDR3 protein: CAISEAAQNYGYTF. The DNA read from the CDR3 is TGTGCCATCAGTGAGGCTGCACAAAACTATGGC.

As regards this clone: The read terminates 3 residues before the CDR3 end, so the remaining end is supplied by the germline J gene. The V gene is TRBV2, the J gene TRBJ2-3; 12 bases match TRBD1. Per germline, CDR1 SNHLY and CDR2 FYNNEI. The CDR3 contains 14 residues. The part of the CDR3 DNA that was read is TGTGCCAGCAAGGGGGACAGGGGGCAAGAGACG. This gives the protein CASKGDRGQET. The whole CDR3 protein is CASKGDRGQETQYF.

As concerns this clone: The CDR3 is cut off 3 residues early in the read; its end comes from the germline J gene. The rearrangement uses TRBV10-2 and TRBJ2-2, with D possibly TRBD2 on 6 matching bases. With 6 bases removed from V and 4 bases from J, the gap between germline ends came to 15 bases. In germline, CDR1 is WSHSY, CDR2 SAAADI. The CDR3 has 15 amino acids. CDR3: CASSRNGGGTGELFF. Incomplete CDR3 DNA: TGCGCCAGCAGCCGAAACGGGGGAGGCACCGGGGAG.

This clone was counted ten times or more. From the germline J gene comes the end of the CDR3, since the read stops 3 residues before it. The chain carries TRBV30 and TRBJ2-6, with D possibly being TRBD1 (5 bases). CDR3 length: 17 amino acids. Germline V CDR1 and CDR2: GTSNPN, SVGIG (reference sequence). With 2 bases removed from V and 2 bases from J, the gap between germline ends came to 16 bases. The CDR3 DNA, read in part, is TGTGCCTGGAGTAGGGGCAGGGCAAGGACTGGGGCCAACGTC. Its protein product is CAWSRGRARTGANV. The complete CDR3 protein is CAWSRGRARTGANVLTF.

This clone showed up many times. The read finishes 3 residues shy of the CDR3 end, and the germline J gene is used to complete it. The chain has TRBV27 and TRBJ2-1; 8 nucleotides match TRBD2. This CDR3 has 12 residues. Losses at the gene ends were 6 bases for V and 9 bases for J; bases not matched to a gene: 4. CDR1 and CDR2 (germline): MNHEY, SMNVEV (reference sequence). The CDR3: CASRRLAREQFF. The part of the CDR3 DNA that was read is TGTGCCAGCAGACGACTAGCGCGTGAG.

In its sample, this clone was seen many times. The read terminates 3 residues ahead of where the CDR3 ends, so the germline J gene completes it. The rearrangement links TRBV20-1 to TRBJ1-2; TRBD1 aligns across 7 bases. This CDR3 has 12 amino acids. CDR1 DFQATT and CDR2 SNEGSKA come from the germline V gene (reference sequence). The CDR3 sequence: CSAPQGGGGYTF. CDR3 bases read: TGCAGTGCTCCTCAGGGGGGCGGGGGC.

This clone was recorded many times. The CDR3 end falls 3 residues outside the read, so it is completed with the germline J gene. This chain uses TRBV19 with TRBJ1-4; D is uncertain. V was cut by 4 bases and J by 7 bases, with 13 bases left in between. The germline CDR1 and CDR2 sequences are LNHDA and SQIVND (reference sequence). This CDR3 has 14 residues. Here the CDR3 reads CASSKWNSGEKLFF. The covered CDR3 bases are TGTGCCAGTAGTAAATGGAACTCGGGTGAAAAA.

This clone has at least ten counts. From the germline J gene comes the end of the CDR3, since the read stops 3 residues before it. The chain couples TRBV19 to TRBJ2-1, with 8 positions matching TRBD2. With V trimmed by 4 bases and J by 8 bases, 7 bases remained unmatched. CDR1 is LNHDA, CDR2 SQIVND, per germline (reference sequence). The length of the CDR3 is 14 residues. Here the CDR3 reads CASSKGLVYYEQFF. CDR3 DNA, as far as it was read: TGTGCCAGTAGTAAGGGACTAGTATATTATGAG.

This clone was seen many times. Sequencing ends 3 residues short of the CDR3 end; the germline J gene provides the rest. The chain uses TRBV20-1 and TRBJ2-5, with D perhaps TRBD1 (6 bases). The CDR3 runs to 12 residues. The germline V gene encodes CDR1 DFQATT and CDR2 SNEGSKA (reference sequence). With 7 bases removed from V and 5 bases from J, the gap between germline ends came to 14 bases. CDR3 DNA (partial): TGCAGTGTTTCAGGGGCGAGTGAGACC. This codes for CSVSGASET. The CDR3 as a whole reads CSVSGASETQYF.

This clone appeared many times. The read halts 3 residues ahead of the CDR3 end, with the missing end drawn from the germline J gene. The J gene is TRBJ2-1, the V gene TRBV18; 8 bases line up with TRBD2. In germline, CDR1 is KGHSH, CDR2 LQKENI. V trimming: 4 bases; J trimming: 0 bases; junction bases outside the gene matches: 8. CDR3 length: 17 residues. This CDR3 is CASSLLGSGSSYNEQFF. The sequenced CDR3 bases are TGTGCCAGCTCACTTTTAGGAAGCGGGAGCTCCTACAATGAG.

As for this clone: The CDR3 end falls 3 residues outside the read, so it is completed with the germline J gene. The J gene is TRBJ2-2, the V gene TRBV18; D gene uncertain. From germline, CDR1 is KGHSH and CDR2 LQKENI. This CDR3 has 15 residues. V dropped 8 bases and J dropped 2 bases, with 15 bases sitting between them. The CDR3 sequence is CASALVEANTGELFF. The DNA read from the CDR3 is TGTGCCAGCGCCCTAGTAGAGGCTAACACCGGGGAG.

Turning to this clone: Coverage ceases 3 residues before the CDR3 finishes, and the germline J gene fills in the end. The genes are TRBV5-1 and TRBJ2-7; D possibly corresponds to TRBD2 (12 bases). V was trimmed by 4 bases and J by 5 bases, leaving 34 bases between them. This CDR3 has 20 amino acids. The germline gives CDR1 SGHRS, CDR2 YFSETQ. The CDR3 here is CASSPDRGPGLAGGLHEQYF. CDR3 DNA, as far as it was read: TGCGCCAGCAGCCCGGACAGGGGGCCCGGGCTAGCGGGAGGGCTGCACGAG.

The DNA read from the CDR3 is TGTGCCAGCAGCTTAGGGCCCGAGAGAGGGGGTGTCTATGGC. It codes for CASSLGPERGGVYG. In full, the CDR3 is CASSLGPERGGVYGYTF. V gene TRBV7-6 combines with J gene TRBJ1-2; possible D gene TRBD1, 6 bases. Read sequence stops 3 residues before the CDR3 end, and the germline J gene provides the missing end. Trimming took off 1 base at V and 4 bases at J, with 19 bases between the two ends. The CDR3 is 17 amino acids. Germline V gene lookup returns CDR1 SGHVS and CDR2 FNYEAQ.

This clone was seen at least ten times. The CDR3 goes on 3 residues after the read ends, and that part is filled in from the germline J gene. The chain couples TRBV20-1 to TRBJ1-4; D call uncertain. The CDR3 is 14 amino acids. Trimming stripped 3 bases from V and 4 bases from J, with 12 bases between. CDR1 DFQATT and CDR2 SNEGSKA come from the germline V gene (reference sequence). The CDR3 DNA, read in part, is TGCAGTGCTAGTTACGATAGTAGTAATGAAAAA. Translated: CSASYDSSNEK. The CDR3, in full, reads CSASYDSSNEKLFF.

This clone was picked up many times. The CDR3 goes on 3 residues after the read ends, and that part is filled in from the germline J gene. The chain joins TRBV20-1 to TRBJ2-1; no reliable D call. Per germline, CDR1 DFQATT and CDR2 SNEGSKA (reference sequence). The V gene lost 3 bases and the J gene lost 4 bases, with 7 bases spanning the gap. The CDR3 consists of 12 residues. The part of the CDR3 DNA that was read is TGCAGTGCTAGCCGCCAGTACAATGAG. This gives the protein CSASRQYNE. The whole CDR3 reads CSASRQYNEQFF.

This clone was observed at least ten times. The CDR3 end is not reached by the read, which stops 3 residues before it; the germline J gene fills it in. This sequence joins TRBV20-1 and TRBJ2-3; TRBD2 matches 13 bases. Trimming took 3 bases from V and 1 from J; bases not matched to a gene: 4. This CDR3 is 16 amino acids long. Germline CDR1 and CDR2: DFQATT and SNEGSKA (reference sequence). The CDR3 here is CSASTGTSGGTDTQYF. The sequenced part of the CDR3 DNA is TGCAGTGCTAGTACCGGGACTAGCGGGGGCACAGATACG.

This clone was counted a few times. The read stops 3 residues short of the end of the CDR3; the missing end is completed from the germline J gene. J is TRBJ2-1 and V is TRBV2, with 10 nucleotides matching TRBD2. J lost 0 bases, V lost 4 bases, and 12 bases had no gene match. The CDR3 contains 19 residues. Germline values: CDR1 SNHLY, CDR2 FYNNEI. This CDR3 reads CASSGRASGGLTSYNEQFF. The covered CDR3 bases are TGTGCCAGCAGTGGGCGGGCTAGCGGGGGACTTACCTCCTACAATGAG.

This clone was seen many times. The read gets to within 3 residues of the CDR3 end, and the germline J gene fills in the rest. The chain has TRBV20-1 and TRBJ1-2, with D perhaps TRBD1 (5 bases). CDR3 size: 15 residues. The germline gives CDR1 DFQATT, CDR2 SNEGSKA (reference sequence). The sequenced CDR3 bases are TGCAGTGCTAGAGATTCCCGTGGAGGGGCTGGCGGC. It encodes CSARDSRGGAGG. The whole CDR3 sequence reads CSARDSRGGAGGYTF.

This clone came up many times. With the read ending 3 residues before the CDR3 end, the germline J gene is used to fill in that end. The chain links TRBV20-1 to TRBJ2-5; the D gene is possibly TRBD1 (6 bases). Germline V gene sequence: CDR1 DFQATT, CDR2 SNEGSKA (reference sequence). The CDR3 covers 13 residues. V was trimmed by 3 bases and J by 3 bases, leaving 11 bases between them. The CDR3 bases that were read are TGCAGTGCTAGGACAGGAGCCAAAGAGACC. This codes for CSARTGAKET. The whole CDR3 sequence is CSARTGAKETQYF.

This clone has a count of ten or more. The read ends 3 residues before the CDR3 terminus; that terminus is restored from the germline J gene. The chain links TRBV5-1 to TRBJ2-3; 14 bases map to TRBD2. The CDR3 runs to 15 residues. Germline values: CDR1 SGHRS, CDR2 YFSETQ. The CDR3 spells CASTRGTSGRETQYF. The DNA read from the CDR3 is TGCGCCAGCACTAGGGGGACTAGCGGGAGAGAGACG.

This clone has at least ten counts. With the read ending 3 residues before the CDR3 end, the germline J gene is used to fill in that end. This chain joins TRBV6-2 or TRBV6-3 and TRBJ2-1, with 7 bases identical to TRBD2. The junction had 9 bases not matched to a gene; V was cut back by 4 bases and J by 9 bases. Germline lookup yields CDR1 MNHEY and CDR2 SVGEGT. This CDR3 has 14 amino acids. The DNA read from the CDR3 is TGTGCCAGCAGTTTCCCGAGACTAGCTGGTGAG. Its translation: CASSFPRLAGE. The entire CDR3 protein is CASSFPRLAGEQFF.

The sample holds many counts of this clone. The DNA ends 3 residues before the CDR3 does, and the rest of the CDR3 is filled in from the germline J gene. The rearrangement uses TRBV9 and TRBJ2-1; D is uncertain. CDR1 is SGDLS and CDR2 is YYNGEE in the germline V gene. The CDR3 covers 12 residues. V shed 5 bases and J shed 8 bases, with 11 bases lying between them. The CDR3 loop reads CASSRTADEQFF. CDR3 DNA, as far as it was read: TGTGCCAGCAGTCGAACGGCGGATGAG.

This clone appeared many times. With the read ending 3 residues before the CDR3 end, the germline J gene is used to fill in that end. The chain is built from TRBV19 and TRBJ2-5; the D is unclear. Germline assignment: CDR1 LNHDA and CDR2 SQIVND (reference sequence). The germline V and J ends were trimmed by 1 base and 4 bases, with 7 bases remaining between them. The CDR3 length is 13 residues. The CDR3 region is CASSIARGETQYF. The CDR3 bases that were read are TGTGCCAGTAGTATAGCTCGCGGAGAGACC.

This clone was observed many times. The CDR3 end falls 3 residues outside the read, so it is completed with the germline J gene. The rearrangement uses TRBV6-2 or TRBV6-3 and TRBJ2-7, with D possibly being TRBD1 (5 bases). The germline V gene encodes CDR1 MNHEY and CDR2 SVGEGT. V was pared by 0 bases and J by 3 bases, with 15 bases between. The CDR3 totals 16 residues. CDR3 sequence: CASSYSSQGGFYEQYF. The covered CDR3 bases are TGTGCCAGCAGTTACTCGAGCCAGGGTGGTTTCTACGAG.

This clone was seen ten or more times. The read finishes 3 residues shy of the CDR3 end, and the germline J gene is used to complete it. The rearrangement uses TRBV5-1 and TRBJ1-1; weak D call: TRBD1 (6 bases). Germline assignment: CDR1 SGHRS and CDR2 YFSETQ. V lost 1 base and J lost 1, with 11 bases in between. This CDR3 contains 15 residues. The part of the CDR3 DNA that was read is TGCGCCAGCAGCTTGTCGGGGGGCGCGAACACTGAA. Encoded protein: CASSLSGGANTE. The CDR3 in full is CASSLSGGANTEAFF.

This clone was recorded at least ten times. The read falls 3 residues short of the CDR3 end, and the missing part is taken from the germline J gene. This chain uses TRBV20-1 with TRBJ2-3; 7 bases are a match to TRBD2. The germline V gene encodes CDR1 DFQATT and CDR2 SNEGSKA (reference sequence). CDR3 size: 16 residues. V lost 0 bases to trimming and J lost 2 bases; unmatched junction nucleotides: 8. The CDR3 is CSARDTQRGFTDTQYF. The CDR3 bases that were read are TGCAGTGCTAGAGATACTCAGCGGGGCTTCACAGATACG.

This clone was counted ten times or more. The missing CDR3 end, 3 residues past where the read stops, is filled in from the germline J gene. The J gene is TRBJ2-2, the V gene TRBV7-3, with TRBD1 as a possible D gene (6 bases). CDR1 and CDR2 from the germline V gene are SGHTA and FQGTGA. This CDR3 region has 17 residues. V gave up 4 bases and J gave up 0 bases, with 15 bases separating them. CDR3 region: CASSSTYRASNTGELFF. The CDR3 bases that were read are TGTGCCAGCAGCTCTACCTACAGGGCATCGAACACCGGGGAG. The variable domain in full, with the rest retrieved from reference TRBV7-3 and TRBJ2-2, is GAGVSQTPSNKVTEKGKYVELRCDPISGHTALYWYRQSLGQGPEFLIYFQGTGAADDSGLPNDRFFAVRPEGSVSTLKIQRTERGDSAVYLCASSSTYRASNTGELFFGEGSRLTVL.

This clone showed up many times. The read finishes 3 residues shy of the CDR3 end, and the germline J gene is used to complete it. The rearrangement links TRBV9 to TRBJ1-4, with 8 bases matching TRBD1. There are 15 residues in the CDR3. The germline V gene encodes CDR1 SGDLS and CDR2 YYNGEE. J lost 7 bases, V lost 4 bases, and 9 bases had no gene match. CDR3 DNA, as far as it was read: TGTGCCAGCAGCACGGCCGGGACAGGAGTTGAAAAA. Protein product: CASSTAGTGVEK. The whole CDR3 sequence is CASSTAGTGVEKLFF.

This clone was recorded many times. The read halts 3 residues ahead of the CDR3 end, with the missing end drawn from the germline J gene. The J gene is TRBJ2-3, the V gene TRBV2, with 9 bases fitting TRBD2. The CDR3 sequence is 18 residues long. The V segment lost 4 bases and the J segment 1 base; nucleotides outside the gene matches: 12. Germline V gene sequence: CDR1 SNHLY, CDR2 FYNNEI. The CDR3 DNA, read in part, is TGTGCCAGCAGTGCCCGTAGCGGGAGTGGCTCGGGCACAGATACG. Residues: CASSARSGSGSGTDT. The full CDR3 protein reads CASSARSGSGSGTDTQYF.